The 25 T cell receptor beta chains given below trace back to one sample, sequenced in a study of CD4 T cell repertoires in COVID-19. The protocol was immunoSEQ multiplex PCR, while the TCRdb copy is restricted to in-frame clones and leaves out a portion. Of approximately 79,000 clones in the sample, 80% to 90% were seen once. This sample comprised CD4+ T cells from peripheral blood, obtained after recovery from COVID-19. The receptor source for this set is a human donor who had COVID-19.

For the CDR3, the DNA is TGTGCCAGCAGTTTAGCGGGAGGGAACTTGCAGTACTTC. Its protein is CASSLAGGNLQYF. The chain joins TRBV25-1 to TRBJ2-7, with 11 nucleotides matching TRBD2. Germline trimming cut 5 bases from V and 9 bases from J; bases unmatched to any gene: 6. CDR1 MGHDK and CDR2 SYGVNS come from the germline V gene. This CDR3 is built from 13 residues.

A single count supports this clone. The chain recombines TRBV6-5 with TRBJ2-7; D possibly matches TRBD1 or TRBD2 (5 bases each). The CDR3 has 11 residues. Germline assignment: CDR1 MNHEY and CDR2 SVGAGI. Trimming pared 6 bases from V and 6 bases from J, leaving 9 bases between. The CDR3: CASSSRGEQYF. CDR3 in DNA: TGTGCCAGCAGCTCGAGGGGCGAGCAGTACTTC.

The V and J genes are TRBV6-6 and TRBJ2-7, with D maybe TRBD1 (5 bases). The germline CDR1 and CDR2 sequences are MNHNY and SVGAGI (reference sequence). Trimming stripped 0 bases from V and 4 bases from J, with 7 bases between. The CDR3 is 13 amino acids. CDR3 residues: CASSYSRQYEQYF. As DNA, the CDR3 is TGTGCCAGCAGTTACTCGAGACAGTACGAGCAGTACTTC.

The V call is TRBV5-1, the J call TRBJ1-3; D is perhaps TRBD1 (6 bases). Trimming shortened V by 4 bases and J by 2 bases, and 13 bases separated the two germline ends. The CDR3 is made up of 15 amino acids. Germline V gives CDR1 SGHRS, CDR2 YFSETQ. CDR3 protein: CASSLTGTAGNTIYF. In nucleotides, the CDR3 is TGCGCCAGCAGCCTCACAGGGACCGCTGGAAACACCATATATTTT.

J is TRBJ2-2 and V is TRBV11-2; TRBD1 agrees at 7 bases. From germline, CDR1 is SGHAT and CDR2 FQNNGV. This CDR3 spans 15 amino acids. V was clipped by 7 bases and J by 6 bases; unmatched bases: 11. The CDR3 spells CASIPLRGPSGELFF. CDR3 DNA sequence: TGTGCCAGCATCCCTCTGAGGGGGCCATCCGGGGAGCTGTTTTTT.

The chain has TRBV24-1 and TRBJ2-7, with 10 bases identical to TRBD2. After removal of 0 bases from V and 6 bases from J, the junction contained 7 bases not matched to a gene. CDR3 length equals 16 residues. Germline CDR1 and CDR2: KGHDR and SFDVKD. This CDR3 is CATSDLHPSGSSEQYF. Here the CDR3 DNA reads TGTGCCACCAGTGATTTGCATCCTAGCGGGAGCTCCGAGCAGTACTTC.

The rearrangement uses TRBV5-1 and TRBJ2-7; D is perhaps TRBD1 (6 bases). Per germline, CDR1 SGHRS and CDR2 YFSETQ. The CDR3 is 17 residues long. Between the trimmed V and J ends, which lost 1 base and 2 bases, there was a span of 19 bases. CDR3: CASSLLTFRTAPYEQYF. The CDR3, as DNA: TGCGCCAGCAGCTTGCTAACATTCAGGACAGCCCCCTACGAGCAGTACTTC.

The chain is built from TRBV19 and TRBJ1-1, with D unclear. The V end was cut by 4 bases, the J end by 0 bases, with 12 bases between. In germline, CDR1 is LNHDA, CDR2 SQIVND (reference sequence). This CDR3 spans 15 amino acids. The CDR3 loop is CASSTTVKLNTEAFF. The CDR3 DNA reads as TGTGCCAGTAGTACTACGGTTAAATTGAACACTGAAGCTTTCTTT.

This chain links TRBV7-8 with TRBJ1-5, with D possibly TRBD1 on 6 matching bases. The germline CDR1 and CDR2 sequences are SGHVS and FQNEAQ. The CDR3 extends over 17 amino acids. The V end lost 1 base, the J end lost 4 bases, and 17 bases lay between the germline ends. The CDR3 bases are TGTGCCAGCAGCTTAGTGAGAACTGGACAGCGAAATCAGCCCCAGCATTTT. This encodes CASSLVRTGQRNQPQHF.

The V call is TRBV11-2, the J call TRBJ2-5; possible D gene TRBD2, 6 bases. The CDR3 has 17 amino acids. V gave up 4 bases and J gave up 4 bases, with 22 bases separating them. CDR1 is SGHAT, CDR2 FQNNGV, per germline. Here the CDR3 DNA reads TGTGCCAGCAGCTCGCATAAATTGCAACTAGCCGGAGAGACCCAGTACTTC. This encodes CASSSHKLQLAGETQYF.

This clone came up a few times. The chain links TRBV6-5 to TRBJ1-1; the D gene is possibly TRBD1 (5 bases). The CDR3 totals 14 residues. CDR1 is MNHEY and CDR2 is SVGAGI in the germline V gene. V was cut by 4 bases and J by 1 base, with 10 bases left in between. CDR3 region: CASSWTPRNTEAFF. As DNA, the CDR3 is TGTGCCAGCAGTTGGACACCTAGGAACACTGAAGCTTTCTTT.

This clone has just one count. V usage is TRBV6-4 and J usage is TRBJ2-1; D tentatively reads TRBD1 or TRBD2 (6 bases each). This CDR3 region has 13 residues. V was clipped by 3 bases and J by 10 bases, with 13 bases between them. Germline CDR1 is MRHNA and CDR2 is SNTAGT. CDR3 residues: CASSDEGGLEQFF. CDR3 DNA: TGTGCCAGCAGTGATGAGGGGGGCTTGGAGCAGTTCTTC.

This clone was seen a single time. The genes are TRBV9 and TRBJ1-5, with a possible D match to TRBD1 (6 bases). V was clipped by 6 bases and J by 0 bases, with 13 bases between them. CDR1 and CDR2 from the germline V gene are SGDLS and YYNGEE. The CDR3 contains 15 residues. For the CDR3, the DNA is TGTGCCAGCACCGGGGCAGGGGATAGCAATCAGCCCCAGCATTTT. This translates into CASTGAGDSNQPQHF.

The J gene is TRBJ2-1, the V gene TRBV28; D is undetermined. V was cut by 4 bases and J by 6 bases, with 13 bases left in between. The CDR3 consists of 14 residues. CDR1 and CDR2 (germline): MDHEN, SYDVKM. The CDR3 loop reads CASSSFFLGNEQFF. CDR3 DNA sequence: TGTGCCAGCAGTTCTTTTTTTCTGGGCAATGAGCAGTTCTTC.

The CDR3 bases are TGTGCCAGCAGCGACGACCTGACAGGGAACGAGCAGTACTTC. Residues: CASSDDLTGNEQYF. The chain uses TRBV9 and TRBJ2-7; 7 bases map to TRBD1. J lost 5 bases, V lost 3 bases, and 8 bases had no gene match. CDR1 and CDR2 from the germline V gene are SGDLS and YYNGEE. This CDR3 has 14 residues.

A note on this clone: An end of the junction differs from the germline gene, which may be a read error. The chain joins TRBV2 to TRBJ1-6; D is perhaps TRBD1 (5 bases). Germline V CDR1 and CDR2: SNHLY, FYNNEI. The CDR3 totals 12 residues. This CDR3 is CAQRTLTDGAPF. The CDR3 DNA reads TGTGCCCAAAGAACATTAACGGATGGGGCCCCCTTT.

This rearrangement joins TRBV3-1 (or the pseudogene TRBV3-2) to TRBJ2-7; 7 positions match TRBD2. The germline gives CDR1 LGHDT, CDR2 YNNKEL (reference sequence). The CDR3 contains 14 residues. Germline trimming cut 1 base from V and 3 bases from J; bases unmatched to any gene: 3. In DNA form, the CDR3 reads TGTGCCAGCAGCCAAGGTCCGGGGGGCTACGAGCAGTACTTC. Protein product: CASSQGPGGYEQYF.

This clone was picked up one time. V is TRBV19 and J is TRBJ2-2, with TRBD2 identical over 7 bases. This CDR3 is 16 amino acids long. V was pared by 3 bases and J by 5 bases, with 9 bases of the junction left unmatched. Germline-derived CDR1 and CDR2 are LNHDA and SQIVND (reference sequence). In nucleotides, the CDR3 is TGTGCCAGTAGTATGCTCCAAGCGGGGAGGACCGGGGAGCTGTTTTTT. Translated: CASSMLQAGRTGELFF.

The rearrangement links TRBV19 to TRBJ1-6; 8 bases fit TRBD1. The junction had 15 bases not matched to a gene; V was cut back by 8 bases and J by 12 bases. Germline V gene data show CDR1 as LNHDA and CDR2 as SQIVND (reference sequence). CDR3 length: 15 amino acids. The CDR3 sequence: CASGQGADRGIPLHF. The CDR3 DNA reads TGTGCCAGTGGTCAGGGGGCGGACCGCGGAATACCCCTCCACTTT.

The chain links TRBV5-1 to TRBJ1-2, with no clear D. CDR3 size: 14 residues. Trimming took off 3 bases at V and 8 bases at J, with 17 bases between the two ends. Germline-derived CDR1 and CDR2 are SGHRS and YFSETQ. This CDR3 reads CASSSGQEGYGYTF. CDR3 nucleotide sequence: TGCGCCAGCAGCTCTGGCCAAGAAGGGTACGGCTACACCTTC.

The CDR3: CASSLRGLSYEQYF. In DNA, the CDR3 is TGTGCCAGCAGCTTGCGTGGCCTCTCCTACGAGCAGTACTTC. The chain employs TRBV5-8 and TRBJ2-7, with unresolved D. Germline V CDR1 and CDR2: SGHTS, YDEGEE. There are 14 residues in the CDR3. Trimming took off 1 base at V and 0 bases at J, with 8 bases between the two ends.

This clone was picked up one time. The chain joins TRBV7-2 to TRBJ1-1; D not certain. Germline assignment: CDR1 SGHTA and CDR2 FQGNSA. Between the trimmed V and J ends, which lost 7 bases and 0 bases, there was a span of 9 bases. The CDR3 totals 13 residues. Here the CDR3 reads CASKAQMNTEAFF. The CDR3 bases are TGTGCCAGCAAGGCTCAGATGAACACTGAAGCTTTCTTT.

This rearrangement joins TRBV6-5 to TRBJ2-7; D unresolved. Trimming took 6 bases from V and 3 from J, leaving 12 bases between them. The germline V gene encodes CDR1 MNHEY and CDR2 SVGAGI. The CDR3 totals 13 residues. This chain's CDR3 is CASSPAWGYEQYF. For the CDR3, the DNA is TGTGCCAGCAGCCCAGCATGGGGCTACGAGCAGTACTTC.

The CDR3 bases are TGTGCCACCACCCCGGCTGGGGCCAACGTCCTGACTTTC. Protein product: CATTPAGANVLTF. The V call is TRBV19, the J call TRBJ2-6; D not certain. Trimming took 10 bases from V and 2 from J, leaving 9 bases between them. From germline, CDR1 is LNHDA and CDR2 SQIVND (reference sequence). There are 13 residues in the CDR3.

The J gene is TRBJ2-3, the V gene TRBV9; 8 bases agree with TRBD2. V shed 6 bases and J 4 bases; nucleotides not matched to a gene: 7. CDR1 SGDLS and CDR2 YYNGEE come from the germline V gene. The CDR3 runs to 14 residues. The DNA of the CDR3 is TGTGCCAGCAATGGGCGGGGGGACCCAGATACGCAGTATTTT. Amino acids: CASNGRGDPDTQYF.